This TCR beta chain derives from a study of CD4+ T cells in melanoma. Assay used: immunoSEQ multiplex PCR; TCRdb lists only in-frame clones, some missing. The profile shows some 110,000 clones, about 92% of them singletons. Trimming took 4 bases from V and 5 from J, leaving 12 bases between them. The CDR3 is made up of 13 amino acids. Per germline, CDR1 MNHNS and CDR2 SASEGT. The receptor's source is a human donor with melanoma. What was sequenced was peripheral blood. The V and J genes are TRBV6-1 and TRBJ2-7; TRBD1 is a possible D gene (6 bases). The CDR3 region has the DNA TGTGCCAGCAGTGCCGAACAGGGCGACGAGCAGTACTTC. It is translated as CASSAEQGDEQYF.